Each of the 28 T cell receptor beta chains below was sequenced from the same sample in a study of immune evolution from preneoplasia to lung adenocarcinoma. Clones were sequenced by immunoSEQ multiplex PCR, and TCRdb holds only the in-frame ones, with some missing. The data contain 4,900 or so clones, roughly four fifths of them singletons. Sequencing input: FFPE minimally invasive lung adenocarcinoma tissue. The receptors were gathered from a person aged 50-75 years with lung adenocarcinoma.

This chain joins TRBV2 and TRBJ1-2; perhaps TRBD1 as D (5 bases). CDR1 SNHLY and CDR2 FYNNEI come from the germline V gene. Trimming removed 4 bases from V and 8 bases from J, with 11 bases in between. The CDR3 runs to 12 residues. The CDR3 loop reads CASSAGFEGYTF. CDR3 in DNA: TGTGCCAGCAGTGCAGGGTTTGAAGGCTACACCTTC.

The gene calls are TRBV6-1 and TRBJ1-6; a weak D match, TRBD1 (5 bases). V lost 6 bases to trimming and J lost 8 bases, with 11 bases between them. This CDR3 has 13 residues. Germline V gene data show CDR1 as MNHNS and CDR2 as SASEGT. The CDR3 DNA follows: TGTGCCAGCAGGAGGGAGGGGCATTCACCCCTCCACTTT. It encodes CASRREGHSPLHF.

This clone was seen just once. This chain uses TRBV19 with TRBJ1-6, with TRBD1 identical over 8 bases. The germline V gene encodes CDR1 LNHDA and CDR2 SQIVND (reference sequence). This CDR3 has 16 amino acids. Trimming cost V 5 bases and J 7 bases; bases outside gene matches: 10. This CDR3 is CASSPLGQGLNSPLHF. Here the CDR3 DNA reads TGTGCCAGTAGTCCACTCGGACAGGGATTGAATTCACCCCTCCACTTT.

This rearrangement joins TRBV10-3 to TRBJ1-3; D not certain. The CDR3 spans 14 residues. Trimming left V 7 bases short and J 0 bases short, with 10 bases between. Germline V lookup: CDR1 ENHRY, CDR2 SYGVKD. DNA of the CDR3: TGTGCCATCATGGAGCAGAGCTCTGGAAACACCATATATTTT. Translating it yields CAIMEQSSGNTIYF.

This rearrangement joins TRBV6-5 to TRBJ1-6; D might be TRBD1 (5 bases). The CDR3 spans 14 residues. Germline lookup yields CDR1 MNHEY and CDR2 SVGAGI. Trimming removed 6 bases from V and 10 bases from J, with 16 bases in between. CDR3 in DNA: TGTGCCAGCAGCCTCGTTGGGGGGGACTCACCCCTCCACTTT. This encodes CASSLVGGDSPLHF.

This rearrangement joins TRBV4-2 to TRBJ2-3; 10 positions agree with TRBD2. The V gene end was trimmed by 3 bases and the J gene end by 0 bases; junction bases not matched to a gene: 15. CDR1 LGHNA and CDR2 YNFKEQ come from the germline V gene. This CDR3 contains 20 residues. CDR3 protein: CASSHLPGLAPRESTDTQYF. The CDR3 bases are TGTGCCAGCAGCCACCTGCCGGGACTAGCGCCAAGAGAGAGCACAGATACGCAGTATTTT.

The chain joins TRBV6-6 to TRBJ2-7; D is ambiguous. V was trimmed by 2 bases and J by 6 bases, leaving 11 bases between them. The germline gives CDR1 MNHNY, CDR2 SVGAGI (reference sequence). The CDR3 spans 13 residues. The CDR3 region is CASSYRYGLEQYF. In DNA, the CDR3 is TGTGCCAGCAGTTACCGCTACGGTCTCGAGCAGTACTTC.

This clone has just one count. The rearrangement joins TRBV13 to TRBJ2-5, with D hard to call. This CDR3 is 17 amino acids long. V dropped 5 bases and J dropped 1 base, with 20 bases sitting between them. CDR1 PRHDT and CDR2 FYEKMQ come from the germline V gene (reference sequence). As DNA, the CDR3 is TGTGCCAGCAGCCTGTACCCGCTATCTACGCTCCAAGAGACCCAGTACTTC. Protein sequence: CASSLYPLSTLQETQYF.

A remark on this clone: This sample also contains other DNA sequences that code for the same CDR3. This sequence joins TRBV4-3 and TRBJ2-1; D may correspond to TRBD1 or TRBD2 (5 bases each). This CDR3 has 16 amino acids. V was shortened by 1 base and J by 5 bases, with 15 bases between the two germline ends. Germline assignment: CDR1 LGHNA and CDR2 YSLEER. The CDR3 loop is CASSQGETGTDNEQFF. The DNA of the CDR3 is TGCGCCAGCAGCCAAGGAGAAACCGGGACGGACAATGAGCAGTTCTTC.

The rearrangement joins TRBV29-1 to TRBJ2-5; 8 bases align to TRBD1. Trimming took 3 bases from V and 4 from J; bases not matched to a gene: 7. Germline CDR1 is SQVTM and CDR2 is ANQGSEA. This CDR3 is 14 amino acids long. The CDR3 spells CSVDSQGARETQYF. CDR3 nucleotides: TGCAGCGTTGATTCTCAGGGGGCACGAGAGACCCAGTACTTC.

The chain recombines TRBV18 with TRBJ2-5; 9 bases agree with TRBD2. V shed 4 bases, J shed 1 base, and the junction held 4 bases outside the gene matches. The CDR3 is made up of 15 amino acids. Germline-derived CDR1 and CDR2 are KGHSH and LQKENI. The DNA of the CDR3 is TGTGCCAGCTCACGGGCTAGCGGGGCCCAAGAGACCCAGTACTTC. It encodes CASSRASGAQETQYF.

This chain links TRBV4-2 with TRBJ1-6; 8 positions match TRBD1. Per the germline V gene, CDR1 is LGHNA and CDR2 is YNFKEQ. This CDR3 is 15 amino acids long. With V trimmed by 0 bases and J by 6 bases, 1 base remained unmatched. The CDR3: CASSQETGANSPLHF. CDR3 bases: TGTGCCAGCAGCCAAGAGACAGGGGCTAATTCACCCCTCCACTTT.

The chain couples TRBV7-3 to TRBJ2-5; weak D call: TRBD2 (6 bases). Germline CDR1 and CDR2: SGHTA and FQGTGA. Between the trimmed V and J ends, which lost 7 bases and 2 bases, there was a span of 17 bases. The CDR3 has 15 residues. CDR3 nucleotide sequence: TGTGCCAGCACCAAACTCCCTGGAGGGCAAGAGACCCAGTACTTC. Encoded protein: CASTKLPGGQETQYF.

CDR3 nucleotides: TGCGCCAGCAGTGGGACTAGCGGGCAAATCTACGAGCAGTACTTC. Its protein is CASSGTSGQIYEQYF. J is TRBJ2-7 and V is TRBV10-2; 11 nucleotides match TRBD2. CDR1 and CDR2 from the germline V gene are WSHSY and SAAADI. The V gene end was trimmed by 4 bases and the J gene end by 3 bases; junction bases not matched to a gene: 5. The CDR3 is made up of 15 amino acids.

A few counts support this clone. The chain recombines TRBV29-1 with TRBJ2-1; tentatively, D is TRBD1 (5 bases). The V gene lost 5 bases and the J gene lost 6 bases, with 17 bases spanning the gap. In germline, CDR1 is SQVTM, CDR2 ANQGSEA. The CDR3 loop spans 14 amino acids. CDR3 sequence reads: CSVITGTSPNEQFF. CDR3 coding DNA: TGCAGCGTTATAACAGGTACCTCACCCAATGAGCAGTTCTTC.

The rearrangement joins TRBV30 to TRBJ2-3; TRBD2 agrees at 12 bases. With V trimmed by 5 bases and J by 2 bases, 11 bases remained unmatched. Germline V gene sequence: CDR1 GTSNPN, CDR2 SVGIG (reference sequence). This CDR3 is built from 17 residues. The CDR3 loop reads CAWGLAGGKTITDTQYF. CDR3 nucleotide sequence: TGTGCCTGGGGGCTAGCGGGGGGGAAAACTATCACAGATACGCAGTATTTT.

The V call is TRBV4-3, the J call TRBJ2-3, with no clear D. V was clipped by 2 bases and J by 4 bases, with 13 bases between them. The CDR3 extends over 15 amino acids. The germline gives CDR1 LGHNA, CDR2 YSLEER. CDR3 coding DNA: TGCGCCAGCAGCCAAACATACTACCGCCCAGATACGCAGTATTTT. This gives the protein CASSQTYYRPDTQYF.

The rearrangement uses TRBV5-1 and TRBJ2-1, with D unclear. Trimming pared 0 bases from V and 3 bases from J, leaving 7 bases between. This CDR3 spans 14 amino acids. CDR1 is SGHRS, CDR2 YFSETQ, per germline. The CDR3 coding sequence is TGCGCCAGCAGCTTGGCCTTACACTACAATGAGCAGTTCTTC. Residues: CASSLALHYNEQFF.

This chain links TRBV29-1 with TRBJ2-7; weak D call: TRBD2 (5 bases). Trimming shortened V by 7 bases and J by 5 bases, and 15 bases separated the two germline ends. CDR3 size: 12 residues. Germline V CDR1 and CDR2: SQVTM, ANQGSEA. Written as DNA, the CDR3 is TGCAGCGCCGGGGAATTCGGGGACGAGCAGTACTTC. This encodes CSAGEFGDEQYF.

The rearrangement links TRBV28 to TRBJ1-4; no definite D call. V lost 3 bases and J lost 10, with 9 bases in between. CDR3 length equals 12 residues. Germline CDR1 reads MDHEN; CDR2 reads SYDVKM. CDR3 protein: CASSFRESKLFF. DNA of the CDR3: TGTGCCAGCAGTTTCCGCGAGTCAAAACTGTTTTTT. Full variable domain (rest looked up from reference TRBV28 and TRBJ1-4): DVKVTQSSRYLVKRTGEKVFLECVQDMDHENMFWYRQDPGLGLRLIYFSYDVKMKEKGDIPEGYSVSREKKERFSLILESASTNQTSMYLCASSFRESKLFFGSGTQLSVL.

This sequence joins TRBV30 and TRBJ2-3; the D gene is possibly TRBD1 (5 bases). The CDR3 has 12 amino acids. Germline V lookup: CDR1 GTSNPN, CDR2 SVGIG (reference sequence). The germline V and J ends were trimmed by 2 bases and 6 bases, with 9 bases remaining between them. CDR3 DNA: TGTGCCTGGAGTTACAGGCGGGATACGCAGTATTTT. Amino acids: CAWSYRRDTQYF.

In its sample, this clone was seen a few times. The chain recombines TRBV10-3 with TRBJ1-2, with 8 bases aligning to TRBD1. The CDR3 has 14 amino acids. V shed 6 bases, J shed 0 bases, and the junction held 3 bases outside the gene matches. CDR1 is ENHRY and CDR2 is SYGVKD in the germline V gene. CDR3 in amino acids: CAIRDRGSNYGYTF. The CDR3 DNA sequence: TGTGCCATCAGAGACAGGGGCTCTAACTATGGCTACACCTTC.

This clone was observed once. The gene calls are TRBV6-5 and TRBJ2-7, with no clear D. This CDR3 is 11 amino acids long. Between the trimmed V and J ends, which lost 5 bases and 1 base, there was a span of 3 bases. The germline V gene has CDR1 MNHEY and CDR2 SVGAGI. CDR3 protein: CASSESYEQYF. The CDR3 nucleotides are TGTGCCAGCAGTGAGTCCTACGAGCAGTACTTC.

This clone appeared once. This chain joins TRBV28 and TRBJ2-1, with D perhaps given as TRBD1 or TRBD2 (6 bases each). Trimming shortened V by 5 bases and J by 7 bases, and 18 bases separated the two germline ends. The CDR3 runs to 15 residues. In germline, CDR1 is MDHEN, CDR2 SYDVKM. Here the CDR3 reads CASSLGGGLLNEQFF. CDR3 bases: TGTGCCAGCAGTCTGGGGGGCGGTTTATTGAATGAGCAGTTCTTC.

This chain joins TRBV30 and TRBJ2-3, with TRBD1 matching over 7 bases. Germline V gene sequence: CDR1 GTSNPN, CDR2 SVGIG (reference sequence). The CDR3 runs 15 residues. Germline trimming cut 3 bases from V and 4 bases from J; bases unmatched to any gene: 10. CDR3 amino acids: CAWSGQEKRADTQYF. Here the CDR3 DNA reads TGTGCCTGGAGCGGACAGGAAAAACGGGCAGATACGCAGTATTTT.

CDR3 loop: CASSIRETQYF. The CDR3 DNA follows: TGTGCCAGTAGTATACGAGAGACCCAGTACTTC. This sequence joins TRBV19 and TRBJ2-5; D unresolved. The V and J ends lost 2 bases and 4 bases respectively, with 2 bases between them. CDR3 length equals 11 residues. CDR1 LNHDA and CDR2 SQIVND come from the germline V gene (reference sequence).

This clone came up once. The CDR3 DNA reads TGTGCCAGCAGCGTAGGGGGGGCCTATTACAATGAGCAGTTCTTC. Its protein product is CASSVGGAYYNEQFF. This chain connects TRBV9 to TRBJ2-1, with D possibly called TRBD1 or TRBD2 (6 bases each). Germline-derived CDR1 and CDR2 are SGDLS and YYNGEE. There are 15 residues in the CDR3. The ends were cut back, 0 bases at V and 4 bases at J, with 11 bases in the middle.

This clone has just a few counts. V usage is TRBV5-4 and J usage is TRBJ1-2; the D is unclear. This CDR3 is built from 14 residues. V was trimmed by 0 bases and J by 6 bases, leaving 12 bases between them. Germline V CDR1 and CDR2: SGHNT, YYREEE (reference sequence). The CDR3 region is CASSLGPGLNGYTF. The CDR3 nucleotides are TGTGCCAGCAGCTTGGGACCGGGTTTGAATGGCTACACCTTC.